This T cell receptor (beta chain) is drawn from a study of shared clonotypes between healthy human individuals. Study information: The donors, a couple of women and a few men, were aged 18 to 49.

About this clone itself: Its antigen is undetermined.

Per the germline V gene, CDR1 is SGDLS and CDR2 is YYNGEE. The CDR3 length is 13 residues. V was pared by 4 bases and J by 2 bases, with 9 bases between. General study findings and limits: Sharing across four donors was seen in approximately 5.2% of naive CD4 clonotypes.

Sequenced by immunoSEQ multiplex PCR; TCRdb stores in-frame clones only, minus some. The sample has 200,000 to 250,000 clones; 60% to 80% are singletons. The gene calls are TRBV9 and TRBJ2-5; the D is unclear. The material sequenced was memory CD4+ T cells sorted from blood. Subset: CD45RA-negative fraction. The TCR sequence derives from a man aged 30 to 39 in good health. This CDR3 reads CASSPSPQETQYF. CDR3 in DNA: TGTGCCAGCAGCCCAAGCCCTCAAGAGACCCAGTACTTC.